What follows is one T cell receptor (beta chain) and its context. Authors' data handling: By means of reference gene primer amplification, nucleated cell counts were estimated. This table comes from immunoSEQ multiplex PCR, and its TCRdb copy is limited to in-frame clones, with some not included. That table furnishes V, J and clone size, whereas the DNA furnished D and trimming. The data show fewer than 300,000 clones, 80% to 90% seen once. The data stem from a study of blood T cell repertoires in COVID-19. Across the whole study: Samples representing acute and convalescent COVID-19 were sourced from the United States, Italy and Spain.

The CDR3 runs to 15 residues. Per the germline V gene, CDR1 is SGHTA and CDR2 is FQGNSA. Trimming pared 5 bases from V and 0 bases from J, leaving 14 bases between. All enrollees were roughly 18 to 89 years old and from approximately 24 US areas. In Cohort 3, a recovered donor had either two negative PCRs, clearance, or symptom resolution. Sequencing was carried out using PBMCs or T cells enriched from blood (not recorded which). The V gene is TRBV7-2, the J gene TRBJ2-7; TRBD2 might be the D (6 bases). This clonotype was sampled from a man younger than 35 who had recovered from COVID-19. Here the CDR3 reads CASSEVASASYEQYF. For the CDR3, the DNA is TGTGCCAGCAGCGAGGTCGCTAGCGCCTCCTACGAGCAGTACTTC.